This T cell receptor (beta chain) was recorded in a study of blood T cell repertoires in COVID-19. In the study overall: Spain, Italy and the United States supplied samples that represented acute and convalescent COVID-19. PBMCs, B-cell-depleted T cells, or T cells provided the cDNA or gDNA that made up the material.

Method: immunoSEQ multiplex PCR; TCRdb's copy keeps in-frame clones and lacks some. Of 310,000 or so clones listed, approximately 88% are singletons. Per the germline V gene, CDR1 is MNHEY and CDR2 is SVGAGI. The CDR3 is 15 residues long. The V gene lost 4 bases and the J gene lost 0 bases, with 9 bases spanning the gap. The clonotype was recovered from a man aged 18 to 30 who had recovered from COVID-19. Sequenced material: peripheral blood. This chain links TRBV6-5 with TRBJ2-2, with D perhaps TRBD1 (5 bases). In DNA, the CDR3 is TGTGCCAGCAGTTTTCAGGGTACGAACACCGGGGAGCTGTTTTTT. This sequence encodes CASSFQGTNTGELFF.